This T cell receptor beta chain was observed in a study of blood T cell repertoires in COVID-19. Study overall: Sites in the United States, Italy and Spain provided acute and convalescent COVID-19 samples. T cells, B-cell-depleted T cells, or PBMCs provided the cDNA or gDNA that served as material.

Germline CDR1 and CDR2: SGHNT and YYREEE (reference sequence). This CDR3 has 15 amino acids. Losses at the gene ends were 4 bases for V and 2 bases for J; bases not matched to a gene: 4. Under the authors' procedure: Amplification of reference gene primers provided the estimated nucleated cell counts. Method: immunoSEQ multiplex PCR; TCRdb's copy keeps in-frame clones and lacks some. V and J calls and clone size come straight from that table; D and trimming were deduced from the DNA. The data contain 150,000 to 200,000 clones, roughly nine tenths of them singletons. Sequencing was done on a sample of peripheral blood. V and J are TRBV5-4 and TRBJ2-1; 9 positions agree with TRBD1. This receptor was obtained from a man between 70 and 80 years old with active or convalescent COVID-19. The CDR3 loop is CASSPGQGPYNEQFF. CDR3 in DNA: TGTGCCAGCAGCCCGGGACAGGGTCCCTACAATGAGCAGTTCTTC.